The rows below give T cell receptor beta chains drawn from one sample of a study of blood T cells in healthy people across ages. TCRdb redid the calling of the 5' RACE reads with MiXCR, one entry per CDR3 protein. The repertoire holds 700,000 to 1,000,000 distinct CDR3 sequences, roughly 44% seen once, with nearly 20% in the top ten. The sequencing input was blood. These receptors were collected from a man aged 55 to 70 in good health. CDR3s include the opening cysteine and the closing phenylalanine or tryptophan. Fields, in order: V gene, J gene, CDR3 protein.

V: TRBV6-1; J: TRBJ2-7; CDR3: CASTGDRGYEQYF
V: TRBV7-9; J: TRBJ1-5; CDR3: CASSLTATEPQHF
V: TRBV5-1; J: TRBJ2-2; CDR3: CASSSGQGFTGELFF
V: TRBV29-1; J: TRBJ2-3; CDR3: CSVEGGSGITDTQYF
V: TRBV12-3/TRBV12-4; J: TRBJ2-7; CDR3: CASSLLAGAYEQYF
V: TRBV27; J: TRBJ2-1; CDR3: CASRRMSPPGNEQFF
V: TRBV29-1; J: TRBJ2-5; CDR3: CSVAGTSVQETQYF
V: TRBV20-1; J: TRBJ2-3; CDR3: CSALRGSGGGKDTQYF
V: TRBV7-8; J: TRBJ2-4; CDR3: CASSNQVGFSGEQYF
V: TRBV29-1; J: TRBJ2-7; CDR3: CSVRPTESYEQYF
V: TRBV12-3/TRBV12-4; J: TRBJ2-7; CDR3: CASSAAGTAFYEQYF
V: TRBV20-1; J: TRBJ2-7; CDR3: CSARGVGGAYEQYF
V: TRBV7-2; J: TRBJ2-7; CDR3: CASSLTRDDEQYF
V: TRBV27; J: TRBJ2-5; CDR3: CASRFSIDHRQYF
V: TRBV11-3; J: TRBJ2-1; CDR3: CASSSVPGLAHEQFF
V: TRBV7-2; J: TRBJ1-2; CDR3: CASSLNFGYGYTF
V: TRBV28; J: TRBJ2-1; CDR3: CASSYPDPSGGAGPIIEQFF
V: TRBV7-8; J: TRBJ2-3; CDR3: CASRRGDTDTQYF
V: TRBV29-1; J: TRBJ2-1; CDR3: CSVEGTSGGGSYNEQFF
V: TRBV6-5; J: TRBJ2-1; CDR3: CASRSLAGGFGEQFF
V: TRBV20-1; J: TRBJ1-6; CDR3: CSARIPVAYNSPLHF
V: TRBV20-1; J: TRBJ1-4; CDR3: CSATEPTNEKLFF
V: TRBV7-9; J: TRBJ2-1; CDR3: CASSPSPRGPYNEQFF
V: TRBV7-2; J: TRBJ2-3; CDR3: CASSLFRTDTQYF
V: TRBV6-2/TRBV6-3; J: TRBJ2-7; CDR3: CASSRGLEQYF
V: TRBV5-6; J: TRBJ2-3; CDR3: CASSLPGTQYF
V: TRBV12-3/TRBV12-4; J: TRBJ1-6; CDR3: CASSSGRSPLHF
V: TRBV5-4; J: TRBJ1-6; CDR3: CASSSDRLSSYNSPLHF
V: TRBV20-1; J: TRBJ1-1; CDR3: CSASYRRDTEAFF
V: TRBV5-1; J: TRBJ1-1; CDR3: CASSLGGQGLNTEAFF
V: TRBV9; J: TRBJ1-1; CDR3: CASNPAGANTEAFF
V: TRBV12-3/TRBV12-4; J: TRBJ2-6; CDR3: CASSTKGQAVGANVLTF
V: TRBV28; J: TRBJ1-2; CDR3: CASSFPTGKYGYTF
V: TRBV24-1; J: TRBJ2-1; CDR3: CATSDRSRLNEQFF
V: TRBV20-1; J: .; CDR3: CSASTKTETQYF
V: TRBV4-3; J: TRBJ2-7; CDR3: CASSQRGTGNYEQYF
V: TRBV13; J: .; CDR3: CASSFRTSGGKYEQYF
V: TRBV20-1; J: .; CDR3: CSATGANNEQYF
V: TRBV6-5; J: TRBJ2-3; CDR3: CASAGRGTDTQYF
V: TRBV28; J: TRBJ2-2; CDR3: CASSLLQGSGELFF
V: TRBV9; J: TRBJ2-7; CDR3: CASSPVIGQRHYEQYF
V: TRBV11-2; J: TRBJ2-3; CDR3: CASSSGTSGITDTQYF
V: TRBV12-3/TRBV12-4; J: TRBJ1-2; CDR3: CASSTTGCGYTF
V: TRBV6-2/TRBV6-3; J: TRBJ2-7; CDR3: CASTKMGQSSYEQYF
V: TRBV28; J: TRBJ2-5; CDR3: CASSLGLAGGRVGETQYF
V: TRBV2; J: TRBJ2-1; CDR3: CASIFVRNEQFF
V: TRBV11-2; J: TRBJ2-5; CDR3: CASSLDLTVASYF
V: TRBV28; J: .; CDR3: CASSPEDSLAKNIQYF